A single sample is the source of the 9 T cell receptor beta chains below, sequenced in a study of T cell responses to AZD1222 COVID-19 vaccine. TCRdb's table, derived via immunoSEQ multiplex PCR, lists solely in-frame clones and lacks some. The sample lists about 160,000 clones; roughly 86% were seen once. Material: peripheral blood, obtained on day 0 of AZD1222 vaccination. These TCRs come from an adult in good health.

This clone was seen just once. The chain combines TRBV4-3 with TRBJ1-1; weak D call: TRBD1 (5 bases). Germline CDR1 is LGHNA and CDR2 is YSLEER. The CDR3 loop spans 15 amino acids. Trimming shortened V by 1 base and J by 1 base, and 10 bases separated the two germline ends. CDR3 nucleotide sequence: TGCGCCAGCAGCCAAGCCCCTCAGGGGAACACTGAAGCTTTCTTT. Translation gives CASSQAPQGNTEAFF.

CDR3 loop: CASSLSGQSYEQYF. CDR3 sequence (DNA): TGTGCCAGCAGCCTTAGCGGCCAATCCTACGAGCAGTACTTC. The V gene is TRBV4-2, the J gene TRBJ2-7, with D perhaps matching TRBD2 (6 bases). This CDR3 comprises 14 residues. Per germline, CDR1 LGHNA and CDR2 YNFKEQ. The V and J ends lost 4 bases and 1 base respectively, with 11 bases between them.

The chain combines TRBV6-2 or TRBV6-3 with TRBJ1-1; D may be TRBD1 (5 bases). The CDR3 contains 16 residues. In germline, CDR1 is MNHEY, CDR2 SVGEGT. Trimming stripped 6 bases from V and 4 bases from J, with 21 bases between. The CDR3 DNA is TGTGCCAGCAGCCCTGATATCAATTACGGGGGCACTGAAGCTTTCTTT. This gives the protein CASSPDINYGGTEAFF.

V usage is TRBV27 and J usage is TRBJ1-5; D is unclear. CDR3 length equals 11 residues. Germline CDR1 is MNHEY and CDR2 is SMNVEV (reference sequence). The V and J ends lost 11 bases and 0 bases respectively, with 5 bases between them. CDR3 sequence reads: CAPYSNQPQHF. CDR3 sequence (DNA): TGTGCCCCCTATAGCAATCAGCCCCAGCATTTT.

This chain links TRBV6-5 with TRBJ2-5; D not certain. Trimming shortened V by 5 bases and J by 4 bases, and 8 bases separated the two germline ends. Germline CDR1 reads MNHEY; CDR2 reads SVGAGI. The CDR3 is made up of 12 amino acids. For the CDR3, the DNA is TGTGCCAGCAGTCAGACATTAGAGACCCAGTACTTC. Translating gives CASSQTLETQYF.

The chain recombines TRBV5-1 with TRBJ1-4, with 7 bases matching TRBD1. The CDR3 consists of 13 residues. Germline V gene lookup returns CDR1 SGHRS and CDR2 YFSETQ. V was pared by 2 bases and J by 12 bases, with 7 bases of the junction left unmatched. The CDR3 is CASSFPDRVELFF. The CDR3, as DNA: TGCGCCAGCAGCTTTCCCGACAGGGTAGAACTGTTTTTT.

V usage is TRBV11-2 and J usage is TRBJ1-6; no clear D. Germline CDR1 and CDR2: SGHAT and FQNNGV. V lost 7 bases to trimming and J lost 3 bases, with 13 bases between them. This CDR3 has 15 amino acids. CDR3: CASTPGRIYNSPLHF. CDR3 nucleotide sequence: TGTGCCAGCACACCCGGACGGATCTATAATTCACCCCTCCACTTT. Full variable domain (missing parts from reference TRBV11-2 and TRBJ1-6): EAGVAQSPRYKIIEKRQSVAFWCNPISGHATLYWYQQILGQGPKLLIQFQNNGVVDDSQLPKDRFSAERLKGVDSTLKIQPAKLEDSAVYLCASTPGRIYNSPLHFGNGTRLTVT.

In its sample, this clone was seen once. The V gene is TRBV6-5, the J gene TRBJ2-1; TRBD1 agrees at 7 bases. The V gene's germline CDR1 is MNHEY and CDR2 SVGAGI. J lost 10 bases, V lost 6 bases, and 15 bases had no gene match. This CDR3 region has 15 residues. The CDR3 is CASSSRLSGGVEQFF. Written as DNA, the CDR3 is TGTGCCAGCAGCTCACGCCTATCAGGGGGAGTAGAGCAGTTCTTC.

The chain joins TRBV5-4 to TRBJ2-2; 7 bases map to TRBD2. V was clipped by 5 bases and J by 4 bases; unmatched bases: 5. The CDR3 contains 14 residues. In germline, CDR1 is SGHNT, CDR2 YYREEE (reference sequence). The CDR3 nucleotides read TGTGCCAGCAGGGGCGGGAGCCCCACCGGGGAGCTGTTTTTT. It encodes CASRGGSPTGELFF.